Below are 13 T cell receptor beta chains sequenced from a single sample in a study of blood T cell repertoires in COVID-19. Using immunoSEQ multiplex PCR, the repertoire was profiled, and TCRdb retains in-frame clones only, with some absent. The sample has 100,000 or so clones; around 84% are singletons. What was sequenced was peripheral blood. The origin of the receptors is an older woman with acute or convalescent COVID-19.

The chain links TRBV28 to TRBJ2-6; tentative D call: TRBD1 (5 bases). Per germline, CDR1 MDHEN and CDR2 SYDVKM. The CDR3 loop spans 16 amino acids. The V and J ends lost 5 bases and 2 bases respectively, with 13 bases between them. CDR3 loop: CASSTGRVAGANVLTF. The CDR3 region has the DNA TGTGCCAGCAGTACCGGCAGGGTTGCTGGGGCCAACGTCCTGACTTTC.

Written as DNA, the CDR3 is TGTGCCAGCAGCCAAGATGGGGGCGCAAGGGGCTACACCTTC. Translated: CASSQDGGARGYTF. The rearrangement joins TRBV3-1 (or the pseudogene TRBV3-2) to TRBJ1-2; tentatively, D is TRBD1 (6 bases). Germline assignment: CDR1 LGHDT and CDR2 YNNKEL (reference sequence). CDR3 size: 14 residues. Trimming pared 0 bases from V and 8 bases from J, leaving 13 bases between.

The count of this clone is one. V is TRBV6-1 and J is TRBJ1-3, with a possible D match to TRBD1 (6 bases). The V end lost 1 base, the J end lost 0 bases, and 13 bases lay between the germline ends. The CDR3 is 17 residues long. The V gene's germline CDR1 is MNHNS and CDR2 SASEGT. The CDR3 DNA reads TGTGCCAGCAGTGAAGTGACAGGCCTAAGCTCTGGAAACACCATATATTTT. Protein: CASSEVTGLSSGNTIYF.

This chain connects TRBV2 to TRBJ1-5; no firm D call. The CDR3 runs to 14 residues. Trimming stripped 2 bases from V and 7 bases from J, with 12 bases between. CDR1 and CDR2 (germline): SNHLY, FYNNEI. CDR3 sequence reads: CASSESGFSQPQHF. CDR3 DNA sequence: TGTGCCAGCAGTGAATCGGGGTTTAGCCAGCCCCAGCATTTT.

V usage is TRBV2 and J usage is TRBJ1-5; D perhaps matches TRBD1 (6 bases). V was trimmed by 6 bases and J by 3 bases, leaving 18 bases between them. The length of the CDR3 is 16 residues. Germline V gene data show CDR1 as SNHLY and CDR2 as FYNNEI. The CDR3 protein is CASRFELTGDNQPQHF. In DNA form, the CDR3 reads TGTGCCAGCAGGTTTGAGTTGACAGGAGACAATCAGCCCCAGCATTTT.

The V call is TRBV30, the J call TRBJ1-1; 8 positions agree with TRBD1. The CDR3 runs to 14 residues. The trim removed 5 bases at V and 8 bases at J, leaving 13 bases unmatched. In germline, CDR1 is GTSNPN, CDR2 SVGIG (reference sequence). The CDR3 protein is CAWASGIRDREAFF. CDR3 DNA sequence: TGTGCCTGGGCTTCGGGAATCCGGGACAGGGAAGCTTTCTTT.

This clone was seen only once. The chain couples TRBV2 to TRBJ1-1; 10 nucleotides match TRBD1. J lost 7 bases, V lost 7 bases, and 12 bases had no gene match. The CDR3 runs to 15 residues. CDR1 is SNHLY and CDR2 is FYNNEI in the germline V gene. The CDR3 DNA reads TGTGCCAGCACCCTCCAAGGGACAGGGGAAGGTGAAGCTTTCTTT. Amino acid sequence: CASTLQGTGEGEAFF.

The chain has TRBV5-1 and TRBJ2-5; TRBD1 is a possible D gene (5 bases). The CDR3 covers 15 residues. Trimming left V 6 bases short and J 2 bases short, with 17 bases between. The V gene's germline CDR1 is SGHRS and CDR2 YFSETQ. The CDR3 DNA is TGCGCCAGCATCGACCTCGACAGTGTTCAAGAGACCCAGTACTTC. Translated: CASIDLDSVQETQYF.

This clone has more than one count but fewer than ten. The chain combines TRBV2 with TRBJ1-5; D gene ambiguous. The CDR3 extends over 14 amino acids. Germline V lookup: CDR1 SNHLY, CDR2 FYNNEI. The V end was cut by 4 bases, the J end by 3 bases, with 10 bases between. CDR3 sequence: CASSALRDNQPQHF. The CDR3 DNA follows: TGTGCCAGCAGTGCCCTCCGGGACAATCAGCCCCAGCATTTT.

There are a few counts of this clone. This chain's CDR3 is CASSPTPTTGAINYGYTF. The CDR3 DNA reads as TGCGCCAGCAGCCCAACCCCTACGACAGGGGCGATTAACTATGGCTACACCTTC. The chain recombines TRBV5-1 with TRBJ1-2, with 8 positions matching TRBD1. CDR1 and CDR2 from the germline V gene are SGHRS and YFSETQ. The V and J ends lost 4 bases and 1 base, in that order; junction bases with no gene match: 15. This CDR3 has 18 residues.

The rearrangement links TRBV2 to TRBJ2-3, with 8 nucleotides matching TRBD2. V shed 4 bases, J shed 2 bases, and the junction held 2 bases outside the gene matches. Germline lookup yields CDR1 SNHLY and CDR2 FYNNEI. This CDR3 is 14 amino acids long. The CDR3 DNA follows: TGTGCCAGCAGTGCGGGGGGGAACACAGATACGCAGTATTTT. It specifies CASSAGGNTDTQYF.

The chain joins TRBV12-5 to TRBJ2-5, with 8 bases that match TRBD1. Germline CDR1 reads LGHNT; CDR2 reads FRNRAP. V dropped 6 bases and J dropped 5; count of bases not matched to a gene: 5. The CDR3 runs 13 residues. The CDR3 nucleotides are TGTGCTAGTGGACCCGACAGGGGTGAGACCCAGTACTTC. Its translation: CASGPDRGETQYF.

Note on this clone: At the DNA level, this CDR3 is encoded by other sequences in the same sample as well. The rearrangement uses TRBV3-1 (or the pseudogene TRBV3-2) and TRBJ1-1; no firm D call. With 1 base removed from V and 2 bases from J, the gap between germline ends came to 5 bases. The CDR3 covers 13 residues. Germline V CDR1 and CDR2: LGHDT, YNNKEL (reference sequence). CDR3 region: CASSQVRNTEAFF. In nucleotides, the CDR3 is TGTGCCAGCAGCCAAGTGAGAAACACTGAAGCTTTCTTT.